What follows are 25 T cell receptor beta chains derived from one specimen sequenced in a study of cytomegalovirus exposure and HLA in healthy donors. The PCR had 60 Vbeta and 13 Jbeta primers. Here immunoSEQ multiplex PCR was the method, and the copy in TCRdb shows in-frame clones only, minus some. This sample's table reports 100,000 to 150,000 clones. Sequencing was performed on PBMCs. Receptor source: a middle-aged woman in good health and CMV-seropositive.

This chain's CDR3 is CASGFGTTYEQYF. The CDR3 nucleotides read TGTGCCAGCGGGTTCGGGACAACCTACGAGCAGTACTTC. The V and J genes are TRBV6-5 and TRBJ2-7, with D possibly matching TRBD1 (6 bases). Germline CDR1 MNHEY, CDR2 SVGAGI. With 8 bases removed from V and 2 bases from J, the gap between germline ends came to 13 bases. The CDR3 is 13 amino acids.

The chain is built from TRBV13 and TRBJ1-2, with D possibly TRBD1 on 6 matching bases. The germline V and J ends were trimmed by 3 bases and 7 bases, with 12 bases remaining between them. The CDR3 length is 13 residues. Germline V gives CDR1 PRHDT, CDR2 FYEKMQ (reference sequence). CDR3 nucleotide sequence: TGTGCCAGCAGCTTGGGGGGGCGAAGTGGCTACACCTTC. This encodes CASSLGGRSGYTF. The complete variable domain, with remaining parts taken from reference TRBV13 and TRBJ1-2, reads AAGVIQSPRHLIKEKRETATLKCYPIPRHDTVYWYQQGPGQDPQFLISFYEKMQSDKGSIPDRFSAQQFSDYHSELNMSSLELGDSALYFCASSLGGRSGYTFGSGTRLTVV.

The J gene is TRBJ1-4, the V gene TRBV1. TRBV1 is described as a pseudogene. This CDR3 comprises 15 residues. Here the CDR3 DNA reads TGCACCAACCCGGGTCAAAGGCTGGCTAATGAAAAACTGTTTTTT. This encodes CTNPGQRLANEKLFF.

V usage is TRBV15 and J usage is TRBJ1-4; weak D call: TRBD1 (6 bases). This CDR3 has 14 residues. The V end lost 4 bases, the J end lost 2 bases, and 8 bases lay between the germline ends. The germline V gene encodes CDR1 LNHNV and CDR2 YYDKDF (reference sequence). In nucleotides, the CDR3 is TGTGCCACCAGCAACAGGGCTACTAATGAAAAACTGTTTTTT. It yields the protein CATSNRATNEKLFF.

The CDR3 is CASSLGLAGLYNEQFF. As DNA, the CDR3 is TGTGCCAGCAGCCTGGGACTAGCGGGACTCTACAATGAGCAGTTCTTC. The chain joins TRBV5-4 to TRBJ2-1; TRBD2 matches 13 bases. Germline CDR1 and CDR2: SGHNT and YYREEE (reference sequence). The CDR3 contains 16 residues. V lost 4 bases and J lost 3; bases outside the gene matches: 4.

The chain is built from TRBV10-2 and TRBJ2-6; possibly TRBD1 for D (6 bases). Germline CDR1 WSHSY, CDR2 SAAADI. This CDR3 spans 17 amino acids. Trimming removed 3 bases from V and 0 bases from J, with 12 bases in between. The CDR3 is CASSDTPGVSGANVLTF. The CDR3 DNA reads as TGCGCCAGCAGTGACACGCCAGGGGTCTCTGGGGCCAACGTCCTGACTTTC.

The rearrangement links TRBV7-2 to TRBJ1-2; no clear D gene. The CDR3 consists of 13 residues. Per the germline V gene, CDR1 is SGHTA and CDR2 is FQGNSA. V dropped 3 bases and J dropped 2 bases, with 7 bases sitting between them. The CDR3, as DNA: TGTGCCAGCAGCTTCTACGGGAACTATGGCTACACCTTC. Translation: CASSFYGNYGYTF.

V is TRBV6-6 and J is TRBJ2-1; 8 bases are a match to TRBD1. The CDR3 length is 16 residues. The germline gives CDR1 MNHNY, CDR2 SVGAGI (reference sequence). With V trimmed by 5 bases and J by 4 bases, 10 bases remained unmatched. For the CDR3, the DNA is TGTGCCAGCAGTGGAGATACAGGGGGAAGGTACAATGAGCAGTTCTTC. It codes for CASSGDTGGRYNEQFF.

The J gene is TRBJ2-3, the V gene TRBV28; 7 bases match TRBD2. The CDR3 has 15 amino acids. After removal of 6 bases from V and 4 bases from J, the junction contained 10 bases not matched to a gene. Looked up from germline, CDR1 is MDHEN and CDR2 is SYDVKM. The CDR3 here is CASSPGRAPPDTQYF. The CDR3 nucleotides are TGTGCCAGCAGCCCGGGGAGGGCCCCCCCAGATACGCAGTATTTT.

The rearrangement joins TRBV4-3 to TRBJ1-1; D unresolved. The CDR3 length is 14 residues. The V gene's germline CDR1 is LGHNA and CDR2 YSLEER. Trimming took 0 bases from V and 6 from J, leaving 11 bases between them. CDR3 region: CASSQDLQFPEAFF. CDR3 DNA sequence: TGCGCCAGCAGCCAAGACTTACAGTTTCCTGAAGCTTTCTTT.

This chain joins TRBV11-2 and TRBJ1-5; D is possibly TRBD1 (5 bases). Per the germline V gene, CDR1 is SGHAT and CDR2 is FQNNGV. The ends were cut back, 5 bases at V and 6 bases at J, with 11 bases in the middle. This CDR3 region has 13 residues. Written as DNA, the CDR3 is TGTGCCAGCAGCCCAGGGAGGACTCAGCCCCAGCATTTT. It codes for CASSPGRTQPQHF. The whole variable domain, filled in from reference TRBV11-2 and TRBJ1-5, reads EAGVAQSPRYKIIEKRQSVAFWCNPISGHATLYWYQQILGQGPKLLIQFQNNGVVDDSQLPKDRFSAERLKGVDSTLKIQPAKLEDSAVYLCASSPGRTQPQHFGDGTRLSIL.

This rearrangement joins TRBV29-1 to TRBJ1-1; D is possibly TRBD1 (6 bases). CDR3 size: 12 residues. The V gene lost 7 bases and the J gene lost 1 base, with 10 bases spanning the gap. Germline CDR1 reads SQVTM; CDR2 reads ANQGSEA. As DNA, the CDR3 is TGCAGCGGGTACAGGGAGAACACTGAAGCTTTCTTT. Protein: CSGYRENTEAFF.

The chain combines TRBV10-3 with TRBJ2-5, with 7 bases identical to TRBD2. V was clipped by 0 bases and J by 5 bases; unmatched bases: 9. CDR1 and CDR2 (germline): ENHRY, SYGVKD. CDR3 length equals 16 residues. The chain's CDR3 is CAISESEGGLGETQYF. CDR3 DNA: TGTGCCATCAGTGAGTCGGAGGGAGGGCTCGGGGAGACCCAGTACTTC.

This chain uses TRBV11-2 with TRBJ2-7, with 12 bases fitting TRBD2. The CDR3 spans 15 residues. The V segment lost 5 bases and the J segment 4 bases; nucleotides outside the gene matches: 6. In germline, CDR1 is SGHAT, CDR2 FQNNGV. CDR3 region: CASSPRLAGVYEQYF. CDR3 nucleotides: TGTGCCAGCAGCCCCCGACTAGCGGGAGTGTACGAGCAGTACTTC.

The chain uses TRBV29-1 and TRBJ2-7, with a weak D call TRBD2 (5 bases). The CDR3 totals 12 residues. Trimming stripped 4 bases from V and 3 bases from J, with 10 bases between. Germline assignment: CDR1 SQVTM and CDR2 ANQGSEA. The CDR3 is CSVVYGLYEQYF. The DNA for the CDR3 is TGCAGCGTTGTTTACGGACTCTACGAGCAGTACTTC.

This sequence joins TRBV7-3 and TRBJ2-5, with 9 bases identical to TRBD2. Trimming at V came to 2 bases and at J to 3 bases, leaving 7 bases not matched to a gene. The CDR3 runs to 16 residues. CDR1 and CDR2 (germline): SGHTA, FQGTGA. The CDR3 DNA reads as TGTGCCAGCAGCTTATTAGCGGGAGAGCATAAAGAGACCCAGTACTTC. Its translation is CASSLLAGEHKETQYF.

The chain has TRBV7-2 and TRBJ2-2, with TRBD2 matching over 11 bases. The trim removed 2 bases at V and 5 bases at J, leaving 4 bases unmatched. CDR1 is SGHTA, CDR2 FQGNSA, per germline. The CDR3 contains 16 residues. CDR3 DNA: TGTGCCAGCAGCTTACTAGCGGGAGGCGGGACCGGGGAGCTGTTTTTT. This gives the protein CASSLLAGGGTGELFF.

The chain combines TRBV7-9 with TRBJ2-4, with 9 positions matching TRBD2. Unmatched junction bases numbered 7, after V lost 4 bases and J lost 6 bases. The germline gives CDR1 SEHNR, CDR2 FQNEAQ (reference sequence). The CDR3 consists of 15 residues. The CDR3 DNA sequence: TGTGCCAGCAGCTCCTCTAGCGGGGTGGGAAACATTCAGTACTTC. It codes for CASSSSSGVGNIQYF.

This chain connects TRBV5-1 to TRBJ1-1, with D perhaps TRBD1 (6 bases). V was shortened by 4 bases and J by 2 bases, with 15 bases between the two germline ends. The CDR3 contains 15 residues. Per the germline V gene, CDR1 is SGHRS and CDR2 is YFSETQ. CDR3 nucleotides: TGCGCCAGCAGCGTACAGGGATTGATAAACACTGAAGCTTTCTTT. This sequence encodes CASSVQGLINTEAFF.

V is TRBV6-5 and J is TRBJ2-7, with D perhaps matching TRBD1 (5 bases). In germline, CDR1 is MNHEY, CDR2 SVGAGI. The CDR3 runs to 14 residues. Trimming removed 2 bases at V and 3 bases at J, with 11 bases between. CDR3 protein: CASSYGDSLYEQYF. In nucleotides, the CDR3 is TGTGCCAGCAGTTACGGCGACAGCCTCTACGAGCAGTACTTC.

The J gene is TRBJ1-2, the V gene TRBV29-1; 8 bases are shared with TRBD1. From germline, CDR1 is SQVTM and CDR2 ANQGSEA. Trimming cost V 4 bases and J 4 bases; bases outside gene matches: 5. This CDR3 contains 13 residues. The DNA of the CDR3 is TGCAGCGTTGTAGGGGACAGGAGCTATGGCTACACCTTC. Translated, it gives CSVVGDRSYGYTF.

The chain combines TRBV30 with TRBJ1-5; unclear D gene. CDR1 and CDR2 from the germline V gene are GTSNPN and SVGIG (reference sequence). CDR3 length: 12 residues. Trimming shortened V by 1 base and J by 3 bases, and 4 bases separated the two germline ends. CDR3 in DNA: TGTGCCTGGAGTGATCTCAATCAGCCCCAGCATTTT. It translates to CAWSDLNQPQHF.

The CDR3 reads CASSLETGTNYGYTF. The CDR3 nucleotides read TGCGCCAGCAGCTTGGAGACAGGGACAAACTATGGCTACACCTTC. The chain recombines TRBV5-1 with TRBJ1-2; 7 bases are shared with TRBD1. With V trimmed by 0 bases and J by 2 bases, 4 bases remained unmatched. The germline V gene encodes CDR1 SGHRS and CDR2 YFSETQ. The CDR3 runs 15 residues.

The CDR3, as DNA: TGCGCCAGCACCTCGGGTAGCTCTGGAAACACCATATATTTT. This encodes CASTSGSSGNTIYF. This rearrangement joins TRBV5-1 to TRBJ1-3, with no clear D. Germline lookup yields CDR1 SGHRS and CDR2 YFSETQ. Trimming removed 6 bases from V and 0 bases from J, with 10 bases in between. The CDR3 sequence is 14 residues long.

The chain couples TRBV7-2 to TRBJ1-3, with D perhaps matching TRBD1 (5 bases). The CDR3 extends over 14 amino acids. Trimming took 2 bases from V and 7 from J, leaving 12 bases between them. Germline V gene lookup returns CDR1 SGHTA and CDR2 FQGNSA. The CDR3 nucleotides read TGTGCCAGCAGCTTAAGGCAGGAGGGGAACACCATATATTTT. Its translation: CASSLRQEGNTIYF.